A selection of T cell receptor beta chains follows, all from one sample in a study of blood T cell repertoires in COVID-19. The assay was immunoSEQ multiplex PCR, and TCRdb's table has in-frame clones only and misses some. The sample shows over 130,000 clones, less than 85% of them seen only once. Sequencing was done on a sample of PBMCs or T cells enriched from blood (not recorded which). These receptors all come from a woman younger than 35 who had been exposed to COVID-19. The CDR3 runs from the conserved cysteine through the conserved F or W. The D gene is left open where the match is weak. The size entry is marked missing in some rows and otherwise reads once, few, many or a size class.

D gene: NA; V gene: TRBV7-2; J gene: TRBJ1-1; clone size: few; CDR3 DNA: TGTGCCAGCAGCTTAAGCGTCCTGGGAGCTGGGGCTTTCTTT; CDR3 protein: CASSLSVLGAGAFF
D gene: TRBD1; V gene: TRBV11-1; J gene: TRBJ1-2; clone size: once; CDR3 DNA: TGTGCCAGCAGCCCAGCCGGGACAGGATATAACTATGGCTACACCTTC; CDR3 protein: CASSPAGTGYNYGYTF
D gene: NA; V gene: TRBV20-1; J gene: TRBJ1-1; clone size: NA; CDR3 DNA: TGCAGTGGCGTTCCAGGGGCTGAAGCTTTCTTT; CDR3 protein: CSGVPGAEAFF
D gene: TRBD1; V gene: TRBV29-1; J gene: TRBJ1-1; clone size: NA; CDR3 DNA: TGCAGCGTTAGTCCCGGGACAGGGACCACTGAAGCTTTCTTT; CDR3 protein: CSVSPGTGTTEAFF
D gene: NA; V gene: TRBV4-1; J gene: TRBJ2-4; clone size: NA; CDR3 DNA: TGCGCCAGCAGCCAATTATACAGGGAGAAAGTCAAAAACATTCAGTACTTC; CDR3 protein: CASSQLYREKVKNIQYF
D gene: TRBD2; V gene: TRBV19; J gene: TRBJ2-1; clone size: NA; CDR3 DNA: TGTGCCACCCTAGGTGGGACTAGCGGGACCCATGAGCAGTTCTTC; CDR3 protein: CATLGGTSGTHEQFF
D gene: TRBD1; V gene: TRBV28; J gene: TRBJ2-7; clone size: few; CDR3 DNA: TGTGCCAGCAGTTTGGTCGTCTTGGCAGGGGGCTACGAGCAGTACTTC; CDR3 protein: CASSLVVLAGGYEQYF
D gene: NA; V gene: TRBV19; J gene: TRBJ2-5; clone size: NA; CDR3 DNA: TGTGCCAGTAGTATTGGGCCAGAAATCCGAGAGACCCAGTACTTC; CDR3 protein: CASSIGPEIRETQYF
D gene: TRBD2; V gene: TRBV4-1; J gene: TRBJ2-3; clone size: NA; CDR3 DNA: TGCGCCAGCAGCCAATGGACTAGCGGGAGCACAGATACGCAGTATTTT; CDR3 protein: CASSQWTSGSTDTQYF
D gene: NA; V gene: TRBV19; J gene: TRBJ2-7; clone size: NA; CDR3 DNA: TGTGCCAGTAGTATAACACAGGGCTACGAGCAGTACTTC; CDR3 protein: CASSITQGYEQYF
D gene: NA; V gene: TRBV7-9; J gene: TRBJ1-3; clone size: NA; CDR3 DNA: TGTGCCAGCAGCTTAGGGAGTGGAAACACCATATATTTT; CDR3 protein: CASSLGSGNTIYF
D gene: NA; V gene: TRBV5-4; J gene: TRBJ2-7; clone size: NA; CDR3 DNA: TGTGCCAGCAGCTCCGGCTCCTACGAGCAGTACTTC; CDR3 protein: CASSSGSYEQYF
D gene: TRBD1; V gene: TRBV14; J gene: TRBJ2-7; clone size: NA; CDR3 DNA: TGTGCCAGCAGCCGACCCGGACAGGGTATCTACGAGCAGTACTTC; CDR3 protein: CASSRPGQGIYEQYF
D gene: TRBD2; V gene: TRBV18; J gene: TRBJ2-1; clone size: NA; CDR3 DNA: TGTGCCAGCTCATCCTCTATCGCGGGAGGACGCAATGAGCAGTTCTTC; CDR3 protein: CASSSSIAGGRNEQFF
D gene: NA; V gene: TRBV5-1; J gene: TRBJ2-5; clone size: NA; CDR3 DNA: TGCGCCAGCAGCTTGGGTCCAGGGTACCAAGAGACCCAGTACTTC; CDR3 protein: CASSLGPGYQETQYF
D gene: NA; V gene: TRBV15; J gene: TRBJ2-1; clone size: once; CDR3 DNA: TGTGCCACCAGCAGGGACAAAGCTAGTGGGAATGAGCAGTTCTTC; CDR3 protein: CATSRDKASGNEQFF